Following are 26 T cell receptor beta chains from one sample sequenced in a study of PD-1 blockade in classical Hodgkin lymphoma. The repertoire was sequenced with immunoSEQ multiplex PCR; TCRdb's copy has only in-frame clones and lacks some. The sample has 41,000 or so clones, 76% seen once. There was relapse after autologous stem cell transplantation in every patient, and there was variation in brentuximab vedotin exposure. Sequenced here: peripheral blood mononuclear cells (PBMCs), sampled at baseline. The receptors originated from a human donor with classical Hodgkin lymphoma.

This clone showed up just once. The chain employs TRBV6-1 and TRBJ1-2; 9 bases are a match to TRBD1. Trimming cost V 0 bases and J 5 bases; bases outside gene matches: 10. The CDR3 has 17 amino acids. Germline loops: CDR1 MNHNS, CDR2 SASEGT. CDR3 loop: CASSEAGPGTGKYGYTF. Written as DNA, the CDR3 is TGTGCCAGCAGTGAAGCGGGTCCCGGGACAGGGAAATATGGCTACACCTTC.

The chain links TRBV6-1 to TRBJ2-3; 8 nucleotides line up with TRBD1. Germline V gene data show CDR1 as MNHNS and CDR2 as SASEGT. The CDR3 has 14 residues. V lost 6 bases to trimming and J lost 1 base; unmatched junction nucleotides: 3. Here the CDR3 reads CASRKTGGTDTQYF. The DNA for the CDR3 is TGTGCCAGCAGAAAGACAGGGGGCACAGATACGCAGTATTTT.

This clone was picked up one time. The gene calls are TRBV9 and TRBJ1-2, with 7 nucleotides matching TRBD1. The germline CDR1 and CDR2 sequences are SGDLS and YYNGEE. The CDR3 contains 14 residues. Trimming removed 3 bases from V and 2 bases from J; junction bases left unmatched: 4. The CDR3 DNA follows: TGTGCCAGCAGCGCGTCGACAGGGAACTATGGCTACACCTTC. Translating it yields CASSASTGNYGYTF.

The chain has TRBV28 and TRBJ1-3; 10 nucleotides agree with TRBD1. The CDR3 contains 16 residues. The germline gives CDR1 MDHEN, CDR2 SYDVKM. The ends lost 7 bases at V and 5 bases at J; junction bases unmatched: 11. DNA of the CDR3: TGTGCCAGCAATGGGCATGGGACAGGGGAGAGAAACACCATATATTTT. Encoded protein: CASNGHGTGERNTIYF.

The J gene is TRBJ2-5, the V gene TRBV30; 10 bases map to TRBD2. The CDR3 spans 14 residues. The V segment lost 4 bases and the J segment 11 bases; nucleotides outside the gene matches: 13. The germline gives CDR1 GTSNPN, CDR2 SVGIG (reference sequence). The CDR3 sequence is CAWNPLAGRREQYF. CDR3 nucleotide sequence: TGTGCCTGGAACCCACTAGCGGGAAGGAGGGAGCAGTACTTC.

The chain is built from TRBV19 and TRBJ2-7; the D is unclear. The CDR3 runs 14 residues. The germline gives CDR1 LNHDA, CDR2 SQIVND (reference sequence). V was trimmed by 4 bases and J by 5 bases, leaving 15 bases between them. The CDR3 reads CASSTTDSPHEQYF. In DNA form, the CDR3 reads TGTGCCAGTAGTACGACGGATTCTCCCCACGAGCAGTACTTC.

The chain is built from TRBV25-1 and TRBJ1-1; D gene unclear. V dropped 6 bases and J dropped 1 base, with 6 bases sitting between them. This CDR3 is built from 12 residues. From germline, CDR1 is MGHDK and CDR2 SYGVNS. The CDR3 protein is CASSIRNTEAFF. In nucleotides, the CDR3 is TGTGCCAGCAGCATCAGGAACACTGAAGCTTTCTTT.

This clone was picked up a small number of times. The sample has other DNA sequences that encode this CDR3 too. The chain has TRBV25-1 and TRBJ1-2; TRBD1 agrees at 7 bases. Unmatched junction bases numbered 6, after V lost 4 bases and J lost 4 bases. The germline V gene encodes CDR1 MGHDK and CDR2 SYGVNS. The CDR3 has 14 residues. The CDR3 here is CASSAPGQSYGYTF. In DNA form, the CDR3 reads TGTGCCAGCAGTGCACCGGGACAGAGCTATGGCTACACCTTC.

This clone was observed a handful of times. The gene calls are TRBV27 and TRBJ2-6; 7 positions agree with TRBD2. This CDR3 region has 17 residues. V trimming: 5 bases; J trimming: 0 bases; junction bases outside the gene matches: 7. The germline CDR1 and CDR2 sequences are MNHEY and SMNVEV (reference sequence). Written as DNA, the CDR3 is TGTGCCAGCAGTCGACTAGCCGTCATCTCTGGGGCCAACGTCCTGACTTTC. This gives the protein CASSRLAVISGANVLTF.

The genes are TRBV25-1 and TRBJ2-2; D gene unclear. CDR1 and CDR2 (germline): MGHDK, SYGVNS. The CDR3 totals 12 residues. The ends were cut back, 2 bases at V and 12 bases at J, with 10 bases in the middle. This CDR3 is CASSEPSLKLFF. DNA for the CDR3: TGTGCCAGCAGTGAACCCTCCCTGAAGCTGTTTTTT.

This chain uses TRBV29-1 with TRBJ2-1; 8 bases are shared with TRBD1. Looked up from germline, CDR1 is SQVTM and CDR2 is ANQGSEA. The CDR3 length is 13 residues. V was pared by 8 bases and J by 7 bases, with 10 bases of the junction left unmatched. The CDR3 spells CSPRRQGANEQFF. Here the CDR3 DNA reads TGCAGCCCTAGGCGTCAGGGGGCTAATGAGCAGTTCTTC.

This clone is labeled medium-sized. The chain links TRBV4-1 to TRBJ2-3; D is possibly TRBD1 (5 bases). Trimming pared 0 bases from V and 0 bases from J, leaving 10 bases between. CDR3 length: 16 amino acids. Germline V gene data show CDR1 as MGHRA and CDR2 as YSYEKL. CDR3 amino acids: CASSQEGRASTDTQYF. CDR3 coding DNA: TGCGCCAGCAGCCAAGAAGGCAGGGCTAGCACAGATACGCAGTATTTT.

This rearrangement joins TRBV28 to TRBJ2-7; tentative D call: TRBD1 (5 bases). The V end was cut by 0 bases, the J end by 2 bases, with 5 bases between. This CDR3 has 13 residues. Per the germline V gene, CDR1 is MDHEN and CDR2 is SYDVKM. The CDR3 bases are TGTGCCAGCAGTTTATGGACAGCCTACGAGCAGTACTTC. This translates into CASSLWTAYEQYF.

This chain uses TRBV28 with TRBJ2-7; TRBD1 matches at 9 bases. J lost 2 bases, V lost 7 bases, and 6 bases had no gene match. The germline V gene has CDR1 MDHEN and CDR2 SYDVKM. The CDR3 is made up of 14 amino acids. Written as DNA, the CDR3 is TGTGCCAGCACCTTACAGGGGGCTGCCTACGAGCAGTACTTC. It is translated as CASTLQGAAYEQYF.

The rearrangement uses TRBV6-5 and TRBJ1-2; D unclear. CDR1 MNHEY and CDR2 SVGAGI come from the germline V gene. The CDR3 runs 12 residues. V lost 3 bases and J 8 bases, leaving 10 bases between the germline ends. In DNA form, the CDR3 reads TGTGCCAGCAGTTATGGGGTGGGGGGCTACACCTTC. This gives the protein CASSYGVGGYTF.

The J gene is TRBJ1-2, the V gene TRBV28; D is unresolved. Germline values: CDR1 MDHEN, CDR2 SYDVKM. Trimming took 6 bases from V and 7 from J, leaving 30 bases between them. The CDR3 extends over 18 amino acids. In DNA form, the CDR3 reads TGTGCCAGCAGCTCCCCCGAGGGAGCTGCCCCTTTGCTATGTGGCTACACCTTC. It yields the protein CASSSPEGAAPLLCGYTF.

The sample holds a few counts of this clone. The chain joins TRBV28 to TRBJ1-1; D ambiguous. CDR1 is MDHEN, CDR2 SYDVKM, per germline. The CDR3 has 13 amino acids. V shed 2 bases and J shed 1 base, with 5 bases lying between them. CDR3 bases: TGTGCCAGCAGTTTAGGGCGGAACACTGAAGCTTTCTTT. Translated: CASSLGRNTEAFF.

The CDR3 loop is CASIDGQGGTYEQYF. In DNA, the CDR3 is TGTGCCAGCATTGATGGGCAGGGGGGAACCTACGAGCAGTACTTC. V usage is TRBV6-5 and J usage is TRBJ2-7, with D maybe TRBD1 (7 bases). Germline CDR1 reads MNHEY; CDR2 reads SVGAGI. The CDR3 contains 15 residues. V was trimmed by 7 bases and J by 2 bases, leaving 18 bases between them.

This sequence joins TRBV19 and TRBJ2-7; TRBD1 matches 11 bases. The CDR3 extends over 14 amino acids. The germline gives CDR1 LNHDA, CDR2 SQIVND (reference sequence). V shed 4 bases, J shed 6 bases, and the junction held 5 bases outside the gene matches. The chain's CDR3 is CASSTGTGGSEQYF. DNA for the CDR3: TGTGCCAGTAGTACGGGGACAGGGGGAAGCGAGCAGTACTTC.

This chain connects TRBV6-4 to TRBJ2-7; TRBD1 or TRBD2 may be the D gene (5 bases each). V was cut by 6 bases and J by 1 base, with 16 bases left in between. This CDR3 spans 15 amino acids. Germline V gives CDR1 MRHNA, CDR2 SNTAGT. The CDR3 DNA sequence: TGTGCCAGCAGCCTCCGGGACGGTCCGTCCTACGAGCAGTACTTC. It is translated as CASSLRDGPSYEQYF.

The chain links TRBV19 to TRBJ2-3, with D unresolved. The V end lost 3 bases, the J end lost 6 bases, and 10 bases lay between the germline ends. Per the germline V gene, CDR1 is LNHDA and CDR2 is SQIVND (reference sequence). The CDR3 consists of 13 residues. This CDR3 is CASSMPQQDTQYF. The CDR3 region has the DNA TGTGCCAGTAGTATGCCCCAACAGGATACGCAGTATTTT. The variable domain in full, with the rest retrieved from reference TRBV19 and TRBJ2-3, is DGGITQSPKYLFRKEGQNVTLSCEQNLNHDAMYWYRQDPGQGLRLIYYSQIVNDFQKGDIAEGYSVSREKKESFPLTVTSAQKNPTAFYLCASSMPQQDTQYFGPGTRLTVL.

This clone was observed a few times. The chain has TRBV27 and TRBJ1-1, with D possibly TRBD1 on 6 matching bases. This CDR3 has 16 residues. Germline V gives CDR1 MNHEY, CDR2 SMNVEV (reference sequence). V was trimmed by 3 bases and J by 7 bases, leaving 21 bases between them. The CDR3 DNA reads as TGTGCCAGCAGTTTCTCCCCCTCGGGGGCCGCCCGTGAAGCTTTCTTT. It yields the protein CASSFSPSGAAREAFF.

The chain is built from TRBV7-2 and TRBJ1-3; perhaps TRBD1 as D (5 bases). The CDR3 is 13 residues long. From germline, CDR1 is SGHTA and CDR2 FQGNSA. Deletions cut 4 bases from V and 11 bases from J, with 15 bases between. CDR3 sequence reads: CASSYGGQLPIYF. CDR3 bases: TGTGCCAGCAGCTATGGAGGACAACTCCCCATATATTTT.

J is TRBJ2-7 and V is TRBV27; D gene unclear. The V gene's germline CDR1 is MNHEY and CDR2 SMNVEV (reference sequence). Trimming removed 4 bases from V and 2 bases from J, with 9 bases in between. The CDR3 has 13 residues. This CDR3 is CASSSYGPYEQYF. The CDR3 DNA is TGTGCCAGCAGTTCATATGGCCCCTACGAGCAGTACTTC.

The chain uses TRBV6-5 and TRBJ2-4; 9 nucleotides align to TRBD1. CDR3 length: 13 amino acids. Germline trimming cut 6 bases from V and 6 bases from J; bases unmatched to any gene: 3. Germline CDR1 is MNHEY and CDR2 is SVGAGI. CDR3 DNA: TGTGCCAGCAGAGCGGGACAGGGAAACATTCAGTACTTC. Translated: CASRAGQGNIQYF.

The chain recombines TRBV10-1 with TRBJ2-1, with 10 bases aligning to TRBD1. With V trimmed by 3 bases and J by 5 bases, 13 bases remained unmatched. The CDR3 is 18 residues long. Germline V gene sequence: CDR1 WNHNN, CDR2 SYGVQD (reference sequence). The CDR3 coding sequence is TGCGCCAGCAGTGAATTCGTTGGTCCGGGACAGGGGCACAATGAGCAGTTCTTC. It is translated as CASSEFVGPGQGHNEQFF.